Listed here are 5 T cell receptor beta chains from one sample, sequenced in a study of shared clonotypes between healthy human individuals. As defined, naive CD8 cells were CD45RO-negative and positively selected for CCR7, with terminally differentiated effector memory CD45RA+ cells excluded. Libraries were prepared by immunoSEQ multiplex PCR; TCRdb keeps only in-frame clonotypes and omits some of them. The sample lists 1.5 million to 2.5 million clones; approximately 94% were seen once. Input material: naive CD8+ T cells sorted from blood. Source of these receptors: a man between 18 and 35 years old in good health.

V usage is TRBV5-1 and J usage is TRBJ1-1; 9 nucleotides align to TRBD1. Trimming removed 3 bases from V and 3 bases from J; junction bases left unmatched: 15. CDR1 is SGHRS and CDR2 is YFSETQ in the germline V gene. This CDR3 region has 18 residues. The CDR3, as DNA: TGCGCCAGCAGCTATACTCCGGGACAGGGTTTGACGGACACTGAAGCTTTCTTT. Amino acids: CASSYTPGQGLTDTEAFF.

This chain joins TRBV29-1 and TRBJ2-7, with D maybe TRBD1 (5 bases). The V end lost 2 bases, the J end lost 3 bases, and 11 bases lay between the germline ends. The V gene's germline CDR1 is SQVTM and CDR2 ANQGSEA. The CDR3 spans 13 residues. CDR3 nucleotide sequence: TGCAGCGTTGAACCGGACACCGGCTACGAGCAGTACTTC. Amino acids: CSVEPDTGYEQYF.

The chain uses TRBV29-1 and TRBJ1-4, with 9 bases matching TRBD1. V shed 6 bases and J 6 bases; nucleotides not matched to a gene: 5. The germline CDR1 and CDR2 sequences are SQVTM and ANQGSEA. The CDR3 totals 13 residues. CDR3 bases: TGCAGCGTGACCGGGACAGGGTATGAAAAACTGTTTTTT. This encodes CSVTGTGYEKLFF.

The chain employs TRBV28 and TRBJ2-5; weak D call: TRBD1 (5 bases). This CDR3 contains 16 residues. Per the germline V gene, CDR1 is MDHEN and CDR2 is SYDVKM. Deletions cut 2 bases from V and 4 bases from J, with 17 bases between. The CDR3 DNA sequence: TGTGCCAGCAGTTTAGGGGTAATGGGTCAGGGAGAGACCCAGTACTTC. The encoded protein is CASSLGVMGQGETQYF.

This rearrangement joins TRBV29-1 to TRBJ2-6; D unresolved. Germline lookup yields CDR1 SQVTM and CDR2 ANQGSEA. This CDR3 spans 15 amino acids. Between the trimmed V and J ends, which lost 3 bases and 0 bases, there was a span of 9 bases. The CDR3 DNA follows: TGCAGCGTTGAGGTGGTGTACTCTGGGGCCAACGTCCTGACTTTC. Its protein is CSVEVVYSGANVLTF. Full variable domain (outside the CDR3, taken from reference TRBV29-1 and TRBJ2-6): SAVISQKPSRDICQRGTSLTIQCQVDSQVTMMFWYRQQPGQSLTLIATANQGSEATYESGFVIDKFPISRPNLTFSTLTVSNMSPEDSSIYLCSVEVVYSGANVLTFGAGSRLTVL.